A selection of T cell receptor beta chains follows, all from one sample in a study of OX40 agonist ivuxolimab in advanced cancers. Produced via immunoSEQ multiplex PCR; TCRdb's table is partial and in-frame only. The table records around 77,000 clones, approximately 90% of them present only once. This specimen consisted of CD4+ or CD8+ T cells sorted from blood, obtained in a trial of the OX40 agonist ivuxolimab. These receptors were taken from an adult with an advanced solid tumor such as melanoma, head and neck, liver or kidney cancer. CDR3s include the opening cysteine and the closing phenylalanine or tryptophan. Fields, in order: V gene, D gene, clone size, J gene, CDR3 DNA, CDR3 protein. A D gene is named only where the DNA matches it firmly. The listing skips clone size in some rows; elsewhere it reads once, few, many or a size class.

TRBV5-6,.,.,TRBJ2-7,TGTGCCAGCAGCGGGGACCGATACTACGAGCAGTACTTC,CASSGDRYYEQYF
TRBV5-5,TRBD1,.,TRBJ1-2,TGTGCCAGCAGCCAGGACAGGGATGGCTACACCTTC,CASSQDRDGYTF
TRBV7-6,.,.,TRBJ2-7,TGTGCCAGCAGCGGTATCGGTGGTACTGGCGAGCAGTACTTC,CASSGIGGTGEQYF
TRBV7-2,TRBD1,.,TRBJ2-7,TGTGCCAGCAGCCCAGGGGGAAACGAGCAGTACTTC,CASSPGGNEQYF
TRBV30,TRBD2,.,TRBJ2-2,TGTGCCTGGAGTGGACTAGCCGATAACACCGGGGAGCTGTTTTTT,CAWSGLADNTGELFF
TRBV5-5,TRBD2,.,TRBJ2-1,TGTGCCAGCAGCTTGGGACTAGCGGAGGTAAATGAGCAGTTCTTC,CASSLGLAEVNEQFF
TRBV6-4,.,.,TRBJ1-2,TGTGCCAGCAGTAACTTCCCCGGGTGGTATGGCTACACCTTC,CASSNFPGWYGYTF
TRBV12-2,.,.,TRBJ2-1,TGTGCAAGTCGCTTTAATTCGGACGGGGTCCTTCGCAGGTTCTTC,CASRFNSDGVLRRFF
TRBV5-4,.,.,TRBJ2-5,TGTGCCAGCAGCCCCACAGGGTTGGAGACCCAGTACTTC,CASSPTGLETQYF
TRBV4-3,TRBD2,.,TRBJ2-1,TGCGCCAGCAGCCAACCAACTAGCGGGGCTAATAATGAGCAGTTCTTC,CASSQPTSGANNEQFF
TRBV15,TRBD2,.,TRBJ2-1,TGTGCCACCAGCAGCCCGGGACTAGCGGCCTACAATGAGCAGTTCTTC,CATSSPGLAAYNEQFF
TRBV7-3,.,.,TRBJ1-1,TGTGCCAGCAGCTACCAGCACAGGGTAGGCACTGAAGCTTTCTTT,CASSYQHRVGTEAFF
TRBV7-2,.,.,TRBJ2-4,TGTGCCAGCACCAGCCCCCAGGGTAGCAAAAACATTCAGTACTTC,CASTSPQGSKNIQYF
TRBV19,.,.,TRBJ2-1,TGTGCCAGTAGTGTCCCCCGGGACCTCGGGGGGCACACTGAGCAGTTCTTC,CASSVPRDLGGHTEQFF
TRBV7-8,.,once,TRBJ2-1,TGTGCCAGCAGCTTAAGGGACCGAAGCAGCGAGCAGTTCTTC,CASSLRDRSSEQFF
TRBV7-2,.,once,TRBJ2-7,TGTGCCAGCAGGATCGGGCGGTTCTCCTCCTACGAGCAGTACTTC,CASRIGRFSSYEQYF
TRBV5-6,TRBD2,.,TRBJ2-1,TGTGCCAGCAGCCTATTGTTAGGGACTAGTTCTGTCAATGAGCAGTTCTTC,CASSLLLGTSSVNEQFF
TRBV4-2,TRBD2,.,TRBJ2-1,TGTGCCAGCAGCCGTCAACCGGGACTAGCGGATGAGCAGTTCTTC,CASSRQPGLADEQFF
TRBV5-1,TRBD1,.,TRBJ1-2,TGCGCCAGCGCCGGGACAGGCTATGGCTACACCTTC,CASAGTGYGYTF
TRBV27,TRBD2,.,TRBJ2-4,TGTGCCAGCAGTTTTTTTGGCGGGAGGGCCGGCATTCAGTACTTC,CASSFFGGRAGIQYF
TRBV11-3,.,once,TRBJ1-3,TGTGCCAGCAGCTTGGGCTTGAGCTCTGGAAACACCATATATTTT,CASSLGLSSGNTIYF
TRBV18,.,.,TRBJ2-7,TGTGCCAGCTCGTGGCAGGGTTCCCCCGGCGAGCAGTACTTC,CASSWQGSPGEQYF
TRBV10-3,TRBD2,.,TRBJ2-3,TGTGCCATCGGAGAGAGCTATCTAGCGGGAGGGCATACGCAGTATTTT,CAIGESYLAGGHTQYF
TRBV6-6,.,.,TRBJ2-3,TGTGCCAGCAGTCCCTTCACAGATACGCAGTATTTT,CASSPFTDTQYF
TRBV18,.,.,TRBJ1-2,TGTGCCAGCTCACCGGGGGGGGACTATGGCTACACCTTC,CASSPGGDYGYTF
TRBV19,.,.,TRBJ2-3,TGTGCCAGTAGTATTAGGGGAGATACGCAGTATTTT,CASSIRGDTQYF
TRBV7-9,TRBD2,.,TRBJ2-7,TGTGCCAGCAGCCGTATAGCGGGGGCCTACGAGCAGTACTTC,CASSRIAGAYEQYF
TRBV7-3,.,.,TRBJ2-2,TGTGCCAGCAGCATCCAGGGCACCGGGGAGCTGTTTTTT,CASSIQGTGELFF
TRBV5-1,.,.,TRBJ2-2,TGCGCCAGCAGCTTGAGCGTAGGGAACACCGGGGAGCTGTTTTTT,CASSLSVGNTGELFF
TRBV30,.,.,TRBJ1-2,TGTGCCTGGAGTGTGACCCTAGGGGTGGACGGCTACACCTTC,CAWSVTLGVDGYTF
TRBV7-2,.,.,TRBJ2-3,TGTGCCAGCAGCTTAGTGGGCACAGATACGCAGTATTTT,CASSLVGTDTQYF
TRBV19,TRBD2,.,TRBJ2-2,TGTGCCAGTAGGGGGGGGAGGGCCGTAGGGGAGCTGTTTTTT,CASRGGRAVGELFF
TRBV5-1,TRBD1,.,TRBJ1-1,TGCGCCAGCAGAAGAGACAGGGAACCCACTGAAGCTTTCTTT,CASRRDREPTEAFF
TRBV7-9,.,.,TRBJ2-1,TGTGCCAGCAGCTTTTTAGCAGATGAGCAGTTCTTC,CASSFLADEQFF
TRBV5-1,.,.,TRBJ1-2,TGCGCCAGCAGCCCACCCGAAGGTGGGGGCTACACCTTC,CASSPPEGGGYTF
TRBV19,TRBD1,.,TRBJ2-7,TGTGCCAGTAGTGCGCCGGGACAGGGGGGCTACGAGCAGTACTTC,CASSAPGQGGYEQYF